The rows below give T cell receptor beta chains drawn from one sample of a study of vaccination and CD4 T cells after COVID-19. These receptors are not linked to any known antigen. Each CDR3 protein gets one entry after TCRdb re-called the PCR reads with MiXCR. The sample yields 8,500 to 10,000 distinct CDR3 sequences, approximately 57% seen once. The sequencing input was CD4+ T cells from blood, cultured in vitro. All receptors come from a human donor in good health. Both conserved end residues are part of each CDR3. The D gene is left open where the match is weak. The size of a clone is reported for some rows only, either as once, few or many, or as a class for expanded clones.

d_call	v_call	clone_size	j_call	cdr3_aa	cdr3_nt
TRBD1	TRBV27	few	TRBJ2-3	CASRNRGRYTQYF	TGTGCCAGCAGGAACAGGGGGCGTTATACGCAGTATTTT
NA	TRBV7-9	NA	TRBJ1-6	CASSLGLTNSPLHF	TGTGCCAGCAGCTTAGGGCTTACTAATTCACCCCTCCACTTT
TRBD1	TRBV9	NA	TRBJ2-5	CASPGTGGRASQGTSETQYF	TGTGCCAGCCCCGGGACAGGGGGCCGGGCGTCCCAGGGGACCTCAGAGACCCAGTACTTC
TRBD2	TRBV11-2	NA	TRBJ2-2	CASSSGLAWDTGELFF	TGTGCCAGCAGCTCCGGACTAGCGTGGGACACCGGGGAGCTGTTTTTT
TRBD2	TRBV20-1	NA	TRBJ2-5	CSARGLAGGPIQETQYF	TGCAGTGCTAGAGGGCTAGCGGGGGGCCCCATCCAAGAGACCCAGTACTTC
TRBD1	TRBV7-9	NA	TRBJ1-2	CASSAGQPPEGYTF	TGTGCCAGCAGCGCGGGACAGCCTCCTGAGGGCTACACCTTC
TRBD1	TRBV4-3	NA	TRBJ2-3	CASSQDPDRVNTQYF	TGCGCCAGCAGCCAAGATCCCGACAGGGTCAATACGCAGTATTTT
NA	TRBV6-2/TRBV6-3	NA	TRBJ2-1	CASLAGTGRNEQFF	TGTGCCAGTTTAGCGGGGACAGGGCGCAATGAGCAGTTCTTC
NA	TRBV20-1	NA	TRBJ2-3	CSARQPVTDTQYF	TGCAGTGCTAGACAGCCAGTCACAGATACGCAGTATTTT
TRBD1	TRBV11-3	few	TRBJ1-6	CASSLTGRHSPLHF	TGTGCCAGCAGCCTGACAGGGCGGCACTCACCCCTCCACTTT
NA	TRBV11-2	once	TRBJ2-2	CASSLEGVGTGELFF	TGTGCCAGCAGCCTCGAGGGGGTGGGCACCGGGGAGCTGTTTTTT
TRBD2	TRBV11-3	NA	TRBJ2-7	CASSYYSGSHEQYF	TGTGCCAGCAGCTACTATAGCGGGAGCCACGAGCAGTACTTC
TRBD1	TRBV6-1	few	TRBJ1-2	CASSGRQGLDGYTF	TGTGCCAGCAGTGGTCGACAGGGGCTGGATGGCTACACCTTC
NA	TRBV7-9	NA	TRBJ2-7	CASSPTNRGEQYF	TGTGCCAGCAGCCCTACCAACCGGGGGGAGCAGTACTTC
TRBD1	TRBV6-4	NA	TRBJ2-2	CASSLDRDTGELFF	TGTGCCAGCAGTCTCGACAGGGACACCGGGGAGCTGTTTTTT
TRBD2	TRBV29-1	NA	TRBJ2-2	CSVGLAVNTGELFF	TGCAGCGTTGGGCTAGCGGTGAACACCGGGGAGCTGTTTTTT
NA	TRBV20-1	NA	TRBJ1-1	CSARGVGGAGFRTEAFF	TGCAGTGCTCGTGGGGTGGGAGGGGCAGGCTTTCGGACTGAAGCTTTCTTT
TRBD2	TRBV20-1	NA	TRBJ2-2	CSAGPGGGNTGELFF	TGCAGTGCTGGCCCTGGGGGGGGGAACACCGGGGAGCTGTTTTTT
NA	TRBV7-2	once	TRBJ2-3	CASSSTSVRQYF	TGTGCCAGCAGCTCGACCTCTGTTCGGCAGTATTTT
NA	TRBV6-1	NA	TRBJ1-6	CASTHGQGNSPLHF	TGTGCCAGCACCCATGGTCAGGGGAATTCACCCCTCCACTTT
TRBD1	TRBV19	NA	TRBJ2-3	CASSNRDRGPGDTQYF	TGTGCCAGTAGTAACCGGGACAGGGGGCCGGGAGATACGCAGTATTTT
TRBD1	TRBV20-1	NA	TRBJ1-4	CSARKMTGGGEKLFF	TGCAGTGCTAGGAAAATGACAGGGGGAGGTGAAAAACTGTTTTTT
NA	TRBV5-1	once	TRBJ1-2	CASSSTAQANYGYTF	TGCGCCAGCAGCTCGACAGCCCAAGCTAACTATGGCTACACCTTC
TRBD2	TRBV7-6	NA	TRBJ2-5	CASSRAGTSGRQETQYF	TGTGCCAGCAGCCGAGCCGGGACTAGCGGGAGACAAGAGACCCAGTACTTC
NA	TRBV12-3/TRBV12-4	NA	TRBJ1-5	CASRGHNQPQHF	TGTGCCAGCAGGGGTCATAATCAGCCCCAGCATTTT
TRBD1	TRBV20-1	NA	TRBJ1-5	CSAGGTASNQPQHF	TGCAGTGCTGGAGGGACAGCCAGCAATCAGCCCCAGCATTTT
NA	TRBV2	few	TRBJ2-1	CASSERDHYNEQFF	TGTGCCAGCAGTGAGCGGGACCACTACAATGAGCAGTTCTTC
NA	TRBV20-1	NA	TRBJ1-3	CSARPLARLGNTIYF	TGCAGTGCTAGACCGTTGGCGAGGCTCGGAAACACCATATATTTT
NA	TRBV6-1	NA	TRBJ1-1	CASSEPPTEAFF	TGTGCCAGCAGTGAACCCCCGACTGAAGCTTTCTTT
NA	TRBV21-1	NA	TRBJ2-2	CASSKGLAGGRAGELFF	TGTGCCAGCAGCAAAGGACTAGCGGGAGGGAGAGCCGGGGAGCTGTTTTTT
NA	TRBV4-1	NA	TRBJ2-5	CASSRLASETQYF	TGCGCCAGCAGCCGGCTGGCTTCGGAGACCCAGTACTTC
NA	TRBV9	NA	TRBJ1-2	CASSGNYGYTF	TGTGCCAGCAGCGGTAACTATGGCTACACCTTC
NA	TRBV19	NA	TRBJ2-7	CASSKAGEDEQYF	TGTGCCAGTAGTAAGGCAGGGGAAGACGAGCAGTACTTC
TRBD2	TRBV7-2	NA	TRBJ2-7	CASSPKLAGGSYEQYF	TGTGCCAGCAGCCCAAAACTAGCGGGGGGTTCCTACGAGCAGTACTTC
TRBD1	TRBV6-1	NA	TRBJ2-4	CASSEASGGTGLHIQYF	TGTGCCAGCAGTGAAGCGTCTGGGGGGACAGGTTTACACATTCAGTACTTC
TRBD2	TRBV20-1	NA	TRBJ2-4	CSASGRANIQYF	TGCAGTGCTAGCGGGAGGGCTAACATTCAGTACTTC
NA	TRBV4-3	NA	TRBJ2-2	CASSPRQGIFSGELFF	TGCGCCAGCAGCCCGCGGCAGGGCATTTTCTCCGGGGAGCTGTTTTTT
NA	TRBV7-9	NA	TRBJ1-1	CATARDEPEAFF	TGTGCCACCGCCCGGGATGAGCCTGAAGCTTTCTTT
TRBD1	TRBV6-2/TRBV6-3	NA	TRBJ2-7	CASSYRDRGEQYF	TGTGCCAGCAGTTACCGGGACAGGGGCGAGCAGTACTTC
NA	TRBV14	NA	TRBJ1-2	CASSQDLGGYGYTF	TGTGCCAGCAGCCAAGATCTGGGCGGCTATGGCTACACCTTC
NA	TRBV6-1	few	TRBJ1-5	CASSEIPGSLNQPQHF	TGTGCCAGCAGTGAGATTCCGGGATCTCTTAATCAGCCCCAGCATTTT
TRBD2	TRBV5-1	NA	TRBJ2-5	CASSSAGGPFTETQYF	TGCGCCAGCAGCTCAGCGGGAGGGCCTTTTACGGAGACCCAGTACTTC
TRBD2	TRBV20-1	NA	TRBJ2-2	CSAVFGGSNTGELFF	TGCAGTGCTGTCTTCGGGGGGTCGAACACCGGGGAGCTGTTTTTT
NA	TRBV12-3/TRBV12-4	few	TRBJ1-1	CASSAPGSTEAFF	TGTGCCAGCAGCGCCCCGGGGAGCACTGAAGCTTTCTTT
NA	TRBV24-1	NA	TRBJ1-2	CATSGLEGYTF	TGTGCCACCAGTGGTCTAGAGGGCTACACCTTC
NA	TRBV20-1	NA	TRBJ2-3	CSAREEGGSTDTQYF	TGCAGTGCTAGAGAAGAGGGCGGGAGCACAGATACGCAGTATTTT
TRBD2	TRBV7-2	NA	TRBJ2-7	CASSGRGPSYEQYF	TGTGCCAGCAGCGGGAGGGGACCCTCCTACGAGCAGTACTTC
TRBD1	TRBV20-1	once	TRBJ1-6	CSAGTGGRPLHF	TGCAGTGCCGGGACAGGGGGTAGACCCCTCCACTTT
TRBD2	TRBV7-2	NA	TRBJ2-5	CASSLESGRAGETQYF	TGTGCCAGCAGCTTAGAGAGCGGGAGGGCCGGGGAGACCCAGTACTTC
NA	TRBV25-1	NA	TRBJ2-1	CASSEFRANEQFF	TGTGCCAGCAGTGAATTTCGGGCGAATGAGCAGTTCTTC
NA	TRBV20-1	few	TRBJ1-5	CSARPEWQGGQPQHF	TGCAGTGCTAGGCCGGAATGGCAGGGAGGTCAGCCCCAGCATTTT
NA	TRBV6-5	NA	TRBJ2-7	CASSYSSGTHFGDEQYF	TGTGCCAGCAGTTACAGTTCCGGGACCCACTTCGGGGACGAGCAGTACTTC
TRBD1	TRBV11-2	NA	TRBJ1-2	CASSSLRGRNYGYTF	TGTGCCAGCAGCTCTCTAAGGGGGCGTAACTATGGCTACACCTTC
TRBD1	TRBV20-1	NA	TRBJ1-5	CSARARDRGYSNQPQHF	TGCAGTGCTAGAGCCCGGGACAGGGGCTATAGCAATCAGCCCCAGCATTTT
NA	TRBV7-8	few	TRBJ1-1	CASSGREGNTEAFF	TGTGCCAGCAGCGGCCGGGAGGGGAACACTGAAGCTTTCTTT
NA	TRBV6-1	NA	TRBJ1-1	CATTKAGNTEAFF	TGTGCCACCACAAAGGCGGGAAACACTGAAGCTTTCTTT
TRBD2	TRBV28	NA	TRBJ2-2	CASSLYLAGGNTGELFF	TGTGCCAGCAGTTTGTACTTAGCGGGGGGGAACACCGGGGAGCTGTTTTTT
NA	TRBV2	NA	TRBJ2-1	CASRGGGGEQFF	TGTGCCAGCAGAGGGGGCGGGGGGGAGCAGTTCTTC
NA	TRBV6-1	NA	TRBJ2-3	CASIDSFTDTQYF	TGTGCCAGCATCGACAGTTTCACAGATACGCAGTATTTT
TRBD1	TRBV2	NA	TRBJ2-1	CASSDDRVSYNEQFF	TGTGCCAGCAGTGATGACAGGGTCTCCTACAATGAGCAGTTCTTC